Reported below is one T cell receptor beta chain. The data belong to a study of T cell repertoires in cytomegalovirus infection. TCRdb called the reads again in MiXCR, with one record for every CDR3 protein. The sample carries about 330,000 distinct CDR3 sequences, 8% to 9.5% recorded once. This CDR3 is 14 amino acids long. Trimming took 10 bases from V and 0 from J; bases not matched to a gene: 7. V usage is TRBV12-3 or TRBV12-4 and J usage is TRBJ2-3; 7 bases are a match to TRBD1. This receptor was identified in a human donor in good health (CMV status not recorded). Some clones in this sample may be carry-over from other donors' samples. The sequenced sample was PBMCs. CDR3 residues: CATLGQSSTDTQYF. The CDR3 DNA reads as TGTGCCACCTTGGGACAGTCTAGCACAGATACGCAGTATTTT.